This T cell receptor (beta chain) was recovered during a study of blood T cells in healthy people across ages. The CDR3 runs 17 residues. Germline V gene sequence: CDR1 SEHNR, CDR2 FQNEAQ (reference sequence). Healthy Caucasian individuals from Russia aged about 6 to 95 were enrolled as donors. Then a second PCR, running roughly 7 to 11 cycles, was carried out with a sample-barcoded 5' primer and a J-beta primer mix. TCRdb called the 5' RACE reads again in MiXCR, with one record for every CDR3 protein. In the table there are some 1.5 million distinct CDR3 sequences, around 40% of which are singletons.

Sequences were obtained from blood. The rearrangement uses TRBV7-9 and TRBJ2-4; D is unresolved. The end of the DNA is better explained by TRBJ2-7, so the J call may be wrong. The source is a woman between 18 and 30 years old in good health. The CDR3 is CASSLPNWTSSNYEQYF. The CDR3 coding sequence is TGTGCCAGCAGCTTACCTAATTGGACCTCTAGTAACTACGAGCAGTACTTC.